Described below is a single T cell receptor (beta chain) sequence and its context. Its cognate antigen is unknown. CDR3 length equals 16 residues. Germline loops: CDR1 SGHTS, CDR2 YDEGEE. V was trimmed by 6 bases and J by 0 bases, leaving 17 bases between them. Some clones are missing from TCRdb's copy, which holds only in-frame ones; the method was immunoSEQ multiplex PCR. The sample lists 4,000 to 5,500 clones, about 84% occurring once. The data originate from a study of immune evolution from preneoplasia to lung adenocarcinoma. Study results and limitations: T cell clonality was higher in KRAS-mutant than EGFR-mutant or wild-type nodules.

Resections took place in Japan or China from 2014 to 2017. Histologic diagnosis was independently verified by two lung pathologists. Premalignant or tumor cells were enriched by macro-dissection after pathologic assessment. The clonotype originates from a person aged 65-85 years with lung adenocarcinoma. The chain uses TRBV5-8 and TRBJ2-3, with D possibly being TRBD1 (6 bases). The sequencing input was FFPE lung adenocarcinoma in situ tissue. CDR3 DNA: TGTGCCAGCATTACAACAGGGACAACTAGCACAGATACGCAGTATTTT. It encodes CASITTGTTSTDTQYF.